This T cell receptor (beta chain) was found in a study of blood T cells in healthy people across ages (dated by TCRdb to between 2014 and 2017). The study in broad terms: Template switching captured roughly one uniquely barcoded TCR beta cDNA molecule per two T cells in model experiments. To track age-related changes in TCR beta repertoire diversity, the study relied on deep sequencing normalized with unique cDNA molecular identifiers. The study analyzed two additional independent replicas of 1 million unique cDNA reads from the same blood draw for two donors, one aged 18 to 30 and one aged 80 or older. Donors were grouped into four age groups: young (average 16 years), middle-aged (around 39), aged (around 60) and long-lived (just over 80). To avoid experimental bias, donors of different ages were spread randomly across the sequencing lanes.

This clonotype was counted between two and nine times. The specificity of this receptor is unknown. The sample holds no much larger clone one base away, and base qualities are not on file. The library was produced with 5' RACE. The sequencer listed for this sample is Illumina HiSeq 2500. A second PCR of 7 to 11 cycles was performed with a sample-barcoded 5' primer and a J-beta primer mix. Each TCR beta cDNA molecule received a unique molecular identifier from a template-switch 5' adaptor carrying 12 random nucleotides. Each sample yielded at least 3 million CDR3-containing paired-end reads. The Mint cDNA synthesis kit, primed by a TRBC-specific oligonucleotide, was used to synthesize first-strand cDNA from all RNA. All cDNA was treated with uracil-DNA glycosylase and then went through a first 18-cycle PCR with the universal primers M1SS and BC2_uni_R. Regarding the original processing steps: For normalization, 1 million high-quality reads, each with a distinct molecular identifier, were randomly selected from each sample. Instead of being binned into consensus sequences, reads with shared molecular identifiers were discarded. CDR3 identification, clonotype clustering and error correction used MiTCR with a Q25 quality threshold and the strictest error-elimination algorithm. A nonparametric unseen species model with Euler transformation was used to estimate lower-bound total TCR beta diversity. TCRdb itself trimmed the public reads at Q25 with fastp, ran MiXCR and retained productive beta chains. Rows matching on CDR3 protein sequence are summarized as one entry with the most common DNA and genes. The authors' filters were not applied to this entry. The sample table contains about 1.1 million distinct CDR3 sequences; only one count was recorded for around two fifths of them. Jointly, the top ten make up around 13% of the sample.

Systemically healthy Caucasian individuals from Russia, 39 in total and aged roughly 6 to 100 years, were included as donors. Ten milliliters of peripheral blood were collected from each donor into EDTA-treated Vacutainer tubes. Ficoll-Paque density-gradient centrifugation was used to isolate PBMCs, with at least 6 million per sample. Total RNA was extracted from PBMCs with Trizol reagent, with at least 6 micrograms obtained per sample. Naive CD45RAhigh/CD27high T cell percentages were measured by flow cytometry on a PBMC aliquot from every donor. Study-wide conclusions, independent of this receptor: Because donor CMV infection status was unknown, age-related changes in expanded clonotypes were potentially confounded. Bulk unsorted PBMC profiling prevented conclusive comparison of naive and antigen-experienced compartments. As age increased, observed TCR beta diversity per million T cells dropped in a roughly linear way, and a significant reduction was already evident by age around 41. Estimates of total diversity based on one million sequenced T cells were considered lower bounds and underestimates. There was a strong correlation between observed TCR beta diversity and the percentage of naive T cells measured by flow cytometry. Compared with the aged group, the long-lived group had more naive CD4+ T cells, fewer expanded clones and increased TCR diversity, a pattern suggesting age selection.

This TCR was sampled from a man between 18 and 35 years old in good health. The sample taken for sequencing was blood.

The DNA sequence is given as TGTGCCAGCAGAAGGACAGAGGGCTACACCTTC. Its protein product is CASRRTEGYTF. Rearrangement joined TRBV7-2 to TRBJ1-2, and perhaps TRBD1 as D gene, on 6 matching bases. Reading the germline V gene gives CDR1 SGHTA and CDR2 FQGNSA. The CDR3 has 11 amino acids, counting the end cysteine and phenylalanine. Kept here is only the CDR3 DNA, which spans 33 bases and is read in frame from base 1. V is shortened by 6 bases, J by 8 bases, and the region joining them spans 10 bases.